Listed below are T cell receptor beta chains from one sample, sequenced in a study of blood T cell dynamics during melanoma immunotherapy. Generated by immunoSEQ multiplex PCR, the TCRdb table keeps only in-frame clones and is missing some. The sample records some 10,000 clones, about nine tenths being singletons. This sample comprised blood, obtained from a patient treated with checkpoint blockade. Receptor source: a human donor with melanoma. CDR3s include the opening cysteine and the closing phenylalanine or tryptophan. D genes are given only for firm matches. The listing skips clone size in some rows; elsewhere it reads once, few, many or a size class.

J: TRBJ1-1
size: few
V: TRBV7-8
D: -
DNA: TGTGCCAGCAGCTTAGATCCGGGGAGCACTGAAGCTTTCTTT
CDR3: CASSLDPGSTEAFF

J: TRBJ2-3
size: -
V: TRBV7-3
D: TRBD2
DNA: TGTGCCAGCAGCTTGACTAGCGGTATAACAGATACGCAGTATTTT
CDR3: CASSLTSGITDTQYF

J: TRBJ2-3
size: -
V: TRBV12-5
D: TRBD1
DNA: TGTGCTAGTGGTACCGGACAGGTTAGCACAGATACGCAGTATTTT
CDR3: CASGTGQVSTDTQYF

J: TRBJ1-1
size: -
V: TRBV12-5
D: -
DNA: TGTGCTAGTGGTAGGGACAATGAAGCTTTCTTT
CDR3: CASGRDNEAFF

J: TRBJ1-6
size: few
V: TRBV27
D: -
DNA: TGTGCCAGCAGCTCCCAACCGGGTGGGACAAATTCACCCCTCCACTTT
CDR3: CASSSQPGGTNSPLHF

J: TRBJ1-5
size: -
V: TRBV19
D: -
DNA: TGTGCCAGTAGCAACGCGCTTTATAGCAATCAGCCCCAGCATTTT
CDR3: CASSNALYSNQPQHF

J: TRBJ1-2
size: -
V: TRBV30
D: TRBD1
DNA: TGTGCCTGGAGTGTAGAGGGGGCGGGCTATGGCTACACCTTC
CDR3: CAWSVEGAGYGYTF

J: TRBJ1-2
size: few
V: TRBV7-9
D: TRBD1
DNA: TGTGCCAGCAGCCCCCGGACAGGGGGCAACTATGGCTACACCTTC
CDR3: CASSPRTGGNYGYTF

J: TRBJ2-5
size: -
V: TRBV11-2
D: -
DNA: TGTGCCAGCAGCTACCGGGGACCTCAAGAGACCCAGTACTTC
CDR3: CASSYRGPQETQYF

J: TRBJ2-6
size: -
V: TRBV5-1
D: -
DNA: TGCGCCAGCCTGGAGGCTGGGGCCAACGTCCTGACTTTC
CDR3: CASLEAGANVLTF

J: TRBJ2-3
size: -
V: TRBV29-1
D: -
DNA: TGCAGCGTCGGGGACCCGGGGCTAAGCACAGATACGCAGTATTTT
CDR3: CSVGDPGLSTDTQYF

J: TRBJ2-2
size: -
V: TRBV21-1
D: -
DNA: TGTGCCAGCAGCAAAGACGGGACGACGAACACCGGGGAGCTGTTTTTT
CDR3: CASSKDGTTNTGELFF

J: TRBJ1-1
size: once
V: TRBV5-1
D: -
DNA: TGCGCCAGCTGCCGGGACGGAACCTCTATGAACACTGAAGCTTTCTTT
CDR3: CASCRDGTSMNTEAFF

J: TRBJ2-3
size: -
V: TRBV13
D: -
DNA: TGTGCCAGCAGCTTAGGGCCGGGGGCCCACCCGGATACGCAGTATTTT
CDR3: CASSLGPGAHPDTQYF

J: TRBJ1-1
size: -
V: TRBV6-6
D: TRBD1
DNA: TGTGCCAGCACCCCGGACAGGGGTTCTTACACTGAAGCTTTCTTT
CDR3: CASTPDRGSYTEAFF

J: TRBJ2-5
size: -
V: TRBV7-2
D: TRBD2
DNA: TGTGCCAGCAGCCGATCGGGGGGGAAGGAGGAGACCCAGTACTTC
CDR3: CASSRSGGKEETQYF